This TCR beta chain was profiled in a study of PD-1 blockade in classical Hodgkin lymphoma. Germline assignment: CDR1 LNHNV and CDR2 YYDKDF (reference sequence). The CDR3 contains 12 residues. V was trimmed by 3 bases and J by 1 base, leaving 3 bases between them. Brentuximab vedotin exposure varied among the patients, all of whom had relapsed after autologous stem cell transplantation. Researchers used magnetic negative selection to pull out pure CD4+ T cells from thawed PBMCs. Some clones are missing from TCRdb's copy, which holds only in-frame ones; the method was immunoSEQ multiplex PCR. The repertoire holds approximately 7,100 clones, with roughly 88% as singletons.

The sequences come from CD4+ T cells from blood, collected at baseline. This clonotype was obtained from a human donor with classical Hodgkin lymphoma. V is TRBV15 and J is TRBJ1-1; no clear D. The CDR3: CATSRGNTEAFF. CDR3 coding DNA: TGTGCCACCAGCAGGGGGAACACTGAAGCTTTCTTT. The variable domain in full, with the rest retrieved from reference TRBV15 and TRBJ1-1, is DAMVIQNPRYQVTQFGKPVTLSCSQTLNHNVMYWYQQKSSQAPKLLFHYYDKDFNNEADTPDNFQSRRPNTSFCFLDIRSPGLGDTAMYLCATSRGNTEAFFGQGTRLTVV.